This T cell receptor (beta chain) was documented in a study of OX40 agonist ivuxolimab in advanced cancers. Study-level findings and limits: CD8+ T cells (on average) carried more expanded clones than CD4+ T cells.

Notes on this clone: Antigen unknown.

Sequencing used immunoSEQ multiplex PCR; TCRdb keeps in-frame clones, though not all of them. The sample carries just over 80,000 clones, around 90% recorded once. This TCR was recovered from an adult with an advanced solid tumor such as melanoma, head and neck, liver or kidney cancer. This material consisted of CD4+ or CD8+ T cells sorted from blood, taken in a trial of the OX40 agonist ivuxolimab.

CDR3 region: CASSRDSKEETQYF. In DNA form, the CDR3 reads TGTGCCAGTAGTAGAGACAGCAAAGAAGAGACCCAGTACTTC. The chain couples TRBV19 to TRBJ2-5; D may be TRBD1 (5 bases). V shed 4 bases and J shed 3 bases, with 12 bases lying between them. The germline gives CDR1 LNHDA, CDR2 SQIVND (reference sequence). This CDR3 has 14 amino acids.